The present T cell receptor beta chain was sequenced within a study of PD-1 blockade in mismatch repair-deficient tumors. Study background: All were previously treated, progressing patients with approximately 11 mismatch repair-deficient cancer types.

Findings and limits, study-wide: After pembrolizumab, tumor-resident clones rose rapidly, then generally contracted before radiologic responses.

Using immunoSEQ multiplex PCR, the repertoire was profiled, and TCRdb retains in-frame clones only, with some absent. The sample gives about 79,000 clones, about four fifths of which show up once; around 5.1% is in the top ten. This clone turned up a few times. What it binds is unknown. The CDR3 has 16 residues. Looked up from germline, CDR1 is SGHDN and CDR2 is FVKESK. Trimming removed 3 bases from V and 0 bases from J, with 11 bases in between. This receptor was identified in an adult with mismatch repair-deficient cancer. The J gene is TRBJ2-2, the V gene TRBV14; D perhaps matches TRBD2 (5 bases). The source material was peripheral blood, sampled 44 weeks after starting pembrolizumab. CDR3: CASSQRTATNTGELFF. The CDR3 DNA follows: TGTGCCAGCAGCCAGAGGACTGCTACGAACACCGGGGAGCTGTTTTTT.